A selection of T cell receptor beta chains follows, all from one sample in a study of radiotherapy plus CTLA-4 blockade in lung cancer. TCRdb's table, derived via immunoSEQ multiplex PCR, lists solely in-frame clones and lacks some. The repertoire holds some 110,000 clones, with over 65% as singletons. The sample in question was peripheral blood, obtained from a patient treated with radiotherapy plus ipilimumab. All receptors come from a human donor with non-small cell lung cancer that progressed on radiotherapy plus ipilimumab. Some clones in this sample may be carry-over from other donors' samples. CDR3s include the opening cysteine and the closing phenylalanine or tryptophan. Fields, in order: V gene, J gene, clone size, D gene, CDR3 DNA, CDR3 protein. D genes are given only for firm matches. A clone size is listed for some rows: how often the clone was seen (once, few, many), or a class if it is expanded.

TRBV5-4	TRBJ2-6	.	TRBD1	TGTGCCAGCAGCGGCGACAGGGCTGGGTCTGGGGCCAACGTCCTGACTTTC	CASSGDRAGSGANVLTF
TRBV28	TRBJ1-1	.	TRBD1	TGTGCCAGTAGACCGACAGGGGTGAACACTGAAGCTTTCTTT	CASRPTGVNTEAFF
TRBV6-5	TRBJ1-2	.	.	TGTGCCAGCAGTCCAGCACCCCCTAACTATGGCTACACCTTC	CASSPAPPNYGYTF
TRBV5-4	TRBJ1-2	.	.	TGTGCCAGCAGCTTGTATCAGTCGACCTATGGCTACACCTTC	CASSLYQSTYGYTF
TRBV19	TRBJ1-6	.	TRBD1	TGTGCCAGTAGTATAACAGGGGTAGGGAATTCACCCCTCCACTTT	CASSITGVGNSPLHF
TRBV9	TRBJ2-3	.	TRBD2	TGTGCCAGCAGCGTAGATCTAGCGGGGGGAGATACGCAGTATTTT	CASSVDLAGGDTQYF
TRBV21-1	TRBJ2-7	.	.	TGTGCCAGCAGCCCGATGCGGGGGTCCCACGAGCAGTACTTC	CASSPMRGSHEQYF
TRBV5-1	TRBJ2-1	.	.	TGCGCCAGCGGCTTGGCCGGCATCTCAAAACAGTTCTTC	CASGLAGISKQFF
TRBV7-2	TRBJ1-1	.	TRBD1	TGTGCCAGCAGCCTCCGGACAGGGGGGTCCACTGAAGCTTTCTTT	CASSLRTGGSTEAFF
TRBV5-6	TRBJ2-7	few	.	TGTGCCAGCAGCCGAATGCCAGGAACTTACGAGCAGTACTTC	CASSRMPGTYEQYF
TRBV11-3	TRBJ2-1	.	TRBD1	TGTGCCAGCAGCCCCCAGGACAGGGCAAATGAGCAGTTCTTC	CASSPQDRANEQFF
TRBV5-4	TRBJ2-1	.	TRBD2	TGTGCCAGCAGCCTCAGGACTAGCGGGACCTACAATGAGCAGTTCTTC	CASSLRTSGTYNEQFF
TRBV5-4	TRBJ1-2	.	TRBD1	TGTGCCAGCAGCTTGACAGGGGGCAGGTATGGCTACACCTTC	CASSLTGGRYGYTF
TRBV2	TRBJ2-7	.	TRBD2	TGTGCCAGCAGTGTAAGCGGGGGTAGATCCTACGAGCAGTACTTC	CASSVSGGRSYEQYF
TRBV28	TRBJ1-6	few	.	TGTGCCAGCACCGATTTCAATTCACCCCTCCACTTT	CASTDFNSPLHF
TRBV9	TRBJ1-1	.	TRBD1	TGTGCCAGCGGCCCTCGCTCAGACAGGGCGAACACTGAAGCTTTCTTT	CASGPRSDRANTEAFF
TRBV5-6	TRBJ1-2	.	.	TGTGCCAGCAGTTCAGCTTCCGGACTCGGAGGGCTCTATGGCTACACCTTC	CASSSASGLGGLYGYTF
TRBV4-3	TRBJ2-2	.	.	TGCGCCAGCAGCCAACGATGGGACACCGGGGAGCTGTTTTTT	CASSQRWDTGELFF
TRBV5-1	TRBJ1-1	.	TRBD1	TGCGCCAGCAGTCTACAGGGGTCGAACACTGAAGCTTTCTTT	CASSLQGSNTEAFF